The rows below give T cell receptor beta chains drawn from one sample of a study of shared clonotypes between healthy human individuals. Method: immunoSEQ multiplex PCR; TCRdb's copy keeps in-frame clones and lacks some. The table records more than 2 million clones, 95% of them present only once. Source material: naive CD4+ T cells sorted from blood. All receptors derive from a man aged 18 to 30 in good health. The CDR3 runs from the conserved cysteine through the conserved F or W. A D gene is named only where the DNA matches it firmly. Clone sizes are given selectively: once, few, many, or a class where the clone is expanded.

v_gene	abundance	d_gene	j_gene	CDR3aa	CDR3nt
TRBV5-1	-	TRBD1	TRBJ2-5	CASSIGQGRETQYF	TGCGCCAGCAGCATAGGACAGGGAAGGGAGACCCAGTACTTC
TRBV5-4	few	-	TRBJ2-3	CASSLESTDTQYF	TGTGCCAGCAGCTTGGAAAGCACAGATACGCAGTATTTT
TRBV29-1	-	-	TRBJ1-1	CSVLRGEEAFF	TGCAGCGTTCTCCGGGGCGAAGAAGCTTTCTTT
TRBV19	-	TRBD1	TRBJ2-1	CASSIGDRVLGEQFF	TGTGCCAGTAGTATCGGGGACAGGGTTTTAGGTGAGCAGTTCTTC
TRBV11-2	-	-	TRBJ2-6	CASPAGRPSGANVLTF	TGTGCCAGCCCGGCGGGCAGACCCTCTGGGGCCAACGTCCTGACTTTC
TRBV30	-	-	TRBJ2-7	CAWSPGTGYEQYF	TGTGCCTGGAGTCCAGGAACCGGCTACGAGCAGTACTTC
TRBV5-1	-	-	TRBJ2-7	CASRGQAGQPYEQYF	TGCGCCAGCAGGGGCCAGGCGGGACAGCCCTACGAGCAGTACTTC
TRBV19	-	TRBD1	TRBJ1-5	CASSDRGRGGSNQPQHF	TGTGCCAGTAGCGACAGGGGGCGCGGAGGGAGCAATCAGCCCCAGCATTTT
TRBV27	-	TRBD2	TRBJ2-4	CASSSGTTKNIQYF	TGTGCCAGCAGTTCCGGGACTACCAAAAACATTCAGTACTTC
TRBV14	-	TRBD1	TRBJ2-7	CASSGGQGSSYEQYF	TGTGCCAGCAGCGGGGGACAGGGGAGCTCCTACGAGCAGTACTTC
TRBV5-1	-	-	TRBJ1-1	CASSLAPKGQNTEAFF	TGCGCCAGCAGCTTGGCCCCTAAAGGCCAGAACACTGAAGCTTTCTTT
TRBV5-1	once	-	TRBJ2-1	CASSLIRNPENEQFF	TGCGCCAGCAGCTTAATCCGCAATCCGGAGAATGAGCAGTTCTTC
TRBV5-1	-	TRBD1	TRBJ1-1	CASNPRDRGSTEAFF	TGCGCCAGCAATCCCAGAGACAGGGGAAGTACTGAAGCTTTCTTT
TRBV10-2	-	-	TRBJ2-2	CASSDAGGDTGELFF	TGCGCCAGCAGTGACGCCGGGGGCGACACCGGGGAGCTGTTTTTT
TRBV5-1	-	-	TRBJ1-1	CASSSFGNTEAFF	TGCGCCAGCAGCTCGTTCGGCAACACTGAAGCTTTCTTT
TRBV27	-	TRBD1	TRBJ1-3	CASSLLSPGQGRNTIYF	TGTGCCAGCAGTTTACTTTCCCCGGGACAGGGTCGCAACACCATATATTTT
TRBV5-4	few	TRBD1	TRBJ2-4	CASSQSGTGVAIQYF	TGTGCCAGCAGCCAGTCCGGGACAGGGGTAGCCATTCAGTACTTC
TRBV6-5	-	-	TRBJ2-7	CASSYSTLDSYEQYF	TGTGCCAGCAGTTACTCAACACTAGACTCCTACGAGCAGTACTTC
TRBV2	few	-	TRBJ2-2	CASGDRQFTGELFF	TGTGCCAGCGGAGACAGGCAATTTACCGGGGAGCTGTTTTTT
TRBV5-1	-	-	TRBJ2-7	CASSLVWGTGLAGPFEQYF	TGCGCCAGCAGCCTTGTATGGGGGACTGGACTCGCGGGACCGTTCGAGCAGTACTTC
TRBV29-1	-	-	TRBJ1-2	CSVGLGELESSYGYTF	TGCAGCGTTGGTCTAGGGGAGCTTGAGAGTAGCTATGGCTACACCTTC
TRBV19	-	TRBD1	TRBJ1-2	CASSNRPETGLGYTF	TGTGCCAGTAGTAACAGACCCGAGACAGGGCTTGGCTACACCTTC
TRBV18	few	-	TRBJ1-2	CASSPVLGGYTF	TGTGCCAGCTCACCAGTGTTAGGCGGCTACACCTTC
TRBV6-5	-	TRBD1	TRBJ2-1	CASSPDGQGREQFF	TGTGCCAGCAGCCCCGACGGACAGGGGCGGGAGCAGTTCTTC
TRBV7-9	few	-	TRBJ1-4	CASSKQGEKLFF	TGTGCCAGCAGCAAACAGGGTGAAAAACTGTTTTTT
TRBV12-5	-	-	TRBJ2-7	CASGEGRDYEQYF	TGTGCTAGTGGCGAGGGACGGGACTACGAGCAGTACTTC
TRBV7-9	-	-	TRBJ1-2	CASSLSINYGYTF	TGTGCCAGCAGCTTATCAATTAACTATGGCTACACCTTC
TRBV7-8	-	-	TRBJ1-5	CASSYRDINQPQHF	TGTGCCAGCAGCTACCGGGACATCAATCAGCCCCAGCATTTT
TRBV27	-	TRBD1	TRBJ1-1	CASSSPMGQAGGAFF	TGTGCCAGCAGTTCCCCGATGGGACAAGCAGGGGGAGCTTTCTTT
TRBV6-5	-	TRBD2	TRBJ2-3	CASSSAGGQGDTQYF	TGTGCCAGCAGTTCAGCGGGGGGGCAGGGTGATACGCAGTATTTT
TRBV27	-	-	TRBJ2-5	CASSPARRPLGGEETQYF	TGTGCCAGCAGTCCCGCTCGTCGCCCGCTTGGCGGGGAAGAGACCCAGTACTTC
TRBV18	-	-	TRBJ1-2	CASSPRRINRVENYGYTF	TGTGCCAGCTCACCACGGCGAATAAACAGGGTTGAAAACTATGGCTACACCTTC
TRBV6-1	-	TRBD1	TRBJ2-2	CASSDRGRGQDTGELFF	TGTGCCAGCAGTGACCGCGGCAGGGGGCAGGACACCGGGGAGCTGTTTTTT
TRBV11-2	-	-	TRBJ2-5	CASSLGYQETQYF	TGTGCCAGCAGCTTAGGGTACCAAGAGACCCAGTACTTC
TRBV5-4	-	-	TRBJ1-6	CASRSGGGADNSPLHF	TGTGCCAGCAGATCGGGCGGGGGCGCGGATAATTCACCCCTCCACTTT
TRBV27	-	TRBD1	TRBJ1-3	CASSPDRATSGNTIYF	TGTGCCAGCAGTCCTGACAGGGCCACCTCTGGAAACACCATATATTTT
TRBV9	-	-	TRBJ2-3	CASSVGVLSTPDTQYF	TGTGCCAGCAGCGTAGGAGTACTCTCGACCCCAGATACGCAGTATTTT
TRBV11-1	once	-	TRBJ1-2	CASSPRGSGFDGYTF	TGTGCCAGCAGCCCACGAGGGTCGGGGTTTGATGGCTACACCTTC
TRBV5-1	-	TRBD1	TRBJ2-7	CASSNAGTGHPEQYF	TGCGCCAGCAGCAACGCCGGGACAGGGCACCCCGAGCAGTACTTC
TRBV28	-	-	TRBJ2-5	CASSLSNSGQETQYF	TGTGCCAGCAGTTTATCTAATTCTGGACAAGAGACCCAGTACTTC
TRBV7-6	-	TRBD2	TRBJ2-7	CASSLAGLAAEQYF	TGTGCCAGCAGCTTAGCGGGACTAGCGGCCGAGCAGTACTTC
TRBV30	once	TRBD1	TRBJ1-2	CARKLGDRANYGYTF	TGTGCCCGTAAATTGGGGGACAGGGCGAACTATGGCTACACCTTC